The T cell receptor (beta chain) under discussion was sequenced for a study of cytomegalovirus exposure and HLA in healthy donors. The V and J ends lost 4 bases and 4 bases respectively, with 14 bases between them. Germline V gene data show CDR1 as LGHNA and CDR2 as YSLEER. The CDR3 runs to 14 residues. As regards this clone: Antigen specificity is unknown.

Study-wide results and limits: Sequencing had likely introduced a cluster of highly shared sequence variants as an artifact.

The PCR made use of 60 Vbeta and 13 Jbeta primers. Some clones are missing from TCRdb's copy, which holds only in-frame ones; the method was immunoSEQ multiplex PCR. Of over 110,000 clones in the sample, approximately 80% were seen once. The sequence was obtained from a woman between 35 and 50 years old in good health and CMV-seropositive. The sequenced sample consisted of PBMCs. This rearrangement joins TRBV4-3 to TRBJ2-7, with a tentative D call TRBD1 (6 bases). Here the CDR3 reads CASSLMTGPYEQYF. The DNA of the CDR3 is TGCGCCAGCAGCCTAATGACAGGACCGTACGAGCAGTACTTC.